One sample yielded the 14 T cell receptor beta chains listed below, sequenced in a study of human T cells and chemical hapten exposure. Using its own MiXCR run on the RACE reads, TCRdb lists one record per CDR3 protein. The sample shows 80,000 to 95,000 distinct CDR3 sequences, nearly 10% of them seen only once. Time point denoted: pre-sensitization, week 0. Treatment indicated: therapeutic diphenylcyclopropenone sensitization with weekly scalp DPC. The sample consisted of whole blood, taken in connection with sensitization to the hapten diphenylcyclopropenone (DPC). These TCRs come from a woman in her thirties or forties with alopecia areata. Some clones in this sample may be carry-over from other donors' samples.

A few counts support this clonotype. The chain is built from TRBV7-9 and TRBJ1-5; D gene uncertain. The CDR3 has 14 residues. Germline CDR1 is SEHNR and CDR2 is FQNEAQ (reference sequence). V lost 5 bases and J 1 base, leaving 9 bases between the germline ends. The DNA of the CDR3 is TGTGCCAGCAGCGGATTCTTGAGCAATCAGCCCCAGCATTTT. As protein: CASSGFLSNQPQHF.

In this sample, this clonotype turned up many times. V is TRBV10-3 and J is TRBJ1-2; D is possibly TRBD1 (5 bases). The CDR3 is 13 residues long. V lost 6 bases and J lost 3, with 11 bases in between. CDR1 ENHRY and CDR2 SYGVKD come from the germline V gene. The CDR3 region has the DNA TGTGCCATCAGCTTGACAGAAGACTATGGCTACACCTTC. Protein product: CAISLTEDYGYTF.

V is TRBV30 and J is TRBJ1-1, with D tentatively TRBD1 (5 bases). The CDR3 runs 12 residues. V was shortened by 1 base and J by 4 bases, with 7 bases between the two germline ends. The germline CDR1 and CDR2 sequences are GTSNPN and SVGIG (reference sequence). The DNA for the CDR3 is TGTGCCTGGAGTGGGGGGACCACTGAAGCTTTCTTT. This encodes CAWSGGTTEAFF.

Ten or more counts support this clonotype. This chain links TRBV6-2 or TRBV6-3 with TRBJ2-1; TRBD2 matches at 8 bases. V lost 7 bases to trimming and J lost 4 bases; unmatched junction nucleotides: 9. CDR1 MNHEY and CDR2 SVGEGT come from the germline V gene. The CDR3 totals 15 residues. CDR3 in amino acids: CASTPEAGGYNEQFF. The CDR3 DNA reads as TGTGCCAGCACCCCAGAGGCGGGGGGATACAATGAGCAGTTCTTC.

This clonotype came up many times. The rearrangement links TRBV7-8 to TRBJ1-2; a weak D match, TRBD1 (5 bases). Trimming shortened V by 1 base and J by 3 bases, and 15 bases separated the two germline ends. The germline V gene has CDR1 SGHVS and CDR2 FQNEAQ. The CDR3 spans 16 residues. This CDR3 reads CASSLGFGGVDYGYTF. In DNA form, the CDR3 reads TGTGCCAGCAGCTTAGGATTTGGAGGGGTAGACTATGGCTACACCTTC.

This clonotype was seen at least ten times. This chain connects TRBV4-2 to TRBJ1-2; D is possibly TRBD1 (5 bases). This CDR3 spans 15 amino acids. Trimming pared 1 base from V and 2 bases from J, leaving 11 bases between. In germline, CDR1 is LGHNA, CDR2 YNFKEQ. In DNA, the CDR3 is TGTGCCAGCAGCCAAGCCGGGGGACGAAACTATGGCTACACCTTC. Translating gives CASSQAGGRNYGYTF.

This clonotype was observed at least ten times. This chain joins TRBV4-1 and TRBJ2-3, with D perhaps TRBD1 or TRBD2 (5 bases each). The CDR3 sequence is 15 residues long. The germline gives CDR1 MGHRA, CDR2 YSYEKL. V gave up 0 bases and J gave up 4 bases, with 11 bases separating them. The CDR3 nucleotides are TGCGCCAGCAGCCAAGATAGAGGGGTTTCAGATACGCAGTATTTT. Its translation is CASSQDRGVSDTQYF.

This clonotype was counted only a few times. The V gene is TRBV6-5, the J gene TRBJ1-6, with a weak D call TRBD1 (6 bases). The CDR3 length is 16 residues. V lost 5 bases and J 7 bases, leaving 18 bases between the germline ends. CDR1 and CDR2 (germline): MNHEY, SVGAGI. The CDR3 DNA reads as TGTGCCAGCAGTCCCGGTAGGGGGGAATGGAATTCACCCCTCCACTTT. It encodes CASSPGRGEWNSPLHF.

This clonotype has a handful of counts. The V gene is TRBV27, the J gene TRBJ1-1, with TRBD1 matching over 9 bases. The CDR3 has 15 amino acids. CDR1 and CDR2 (germline): MNHEY, SMNVEV (reference sequence). V lost 5 bases, J lost 4 bases, and 8 bases stayed unmatched. CDR3 coding DNA: TGTGCCAGCAGTCCCCTGACAGGGGGGGGCACTGAAGCTTTCTTT. Protein product: CASSPLTGGGTEAFF.

The CDR3 DNA reads TGTGCCAGCAGCACGGGTCTTGAGCAGTTCTTC. Amino acid sequence: CASSTGLEQFF. This chain joins TRBV3-1 and TRBJ2-1; no reliable D call. Trimming cost V 5 bases and J 9 bases, with 8 bases left between them. This CDR3 has 11 amino acids. Germline assignment: CDR1 LGHDT and CDR2 YNNKEL (reference sequence).

The chain uses TRBV11-2 and TRBJ1-2, with a possible D match to TRBD1 (6 bases). V lost 4 bases and J lost 6, with 12 bases in between. The CDR3 length is 13 residues. Germline assignment: CDR1 SGHAT and CDR2 FQNNGV. The chain's CDR3 is CASSSDSVNGYTF. CDR3 in DNA: TGTGCCAGCAGCTCGGACAGTGTTAATGGCTACACCTTC. Full variable domain (missing parts from reference TRBV11-2 and TRBJ1-2): EAGVAQSPRYKIIEKRQSVAFWCNPISGHATLYWYQQILGQGPKLLIQFQNNGVVDDSQLPKDRFSAERLKGVDSTLKIQPAKLEDSAVYLCASSSDSVNGYTFGSGTRLTVV.

This clonotype was recorded many times. V and J are TRBV12-3 or TRBV12-4 and TRBJ1-5; TRBD1 agrees at 10 bases. V dropped 9 bases and J dropped 5; count of bases not matched to a gene: 7. The CDR3 has 14 amino acids. CDR3 residues: CASSRDRGYQPQHF. Written as DNA, the CDR3 is TGTGCCAGTTCCCGGGACAGGGGCTATCAGCCCCAGCATTTT.

This clonotype was recorded at least ten times. This chain links TRBV11-2 with TRBJ1-1, with D uncertain. Germline CDR1 is SGHAT and CDR2 is FQNNGV. The length of the CDR3 is 14 residues. The V end was cut by 5 bases, the J end by 10 bases, with 20 bases between. CDR3 nucleotide sequence: TGTGCCAGCAGCCCTTCCTCCGGACGGGAGAGAGCTTTCTTT. As protein: CASSPSSGRERAFF. The variable domain in full, completed from reference TRBV11-2 and TRBJ1-1, reads EAGVAQSPRYKIIEKRQSVAFWCNPISGHATLYWYQQILGQGPKLLIQFQNNGVVDDSQLPKDRFSAERLKGVDSTLKIQPAKLEDSAVYLCASSPSSGRERAFFGQGTRLTVV.

This clonotype was seen a handful of times. The chain recombines TRBV2 with TRBJ1-1; D unclear. The CDR3 consists of 10 residues. CDR1 is SNHLY and CDR2 is FYNNEI in the germline V gene. Trimming shortened V by 7 bases and J by 10 bases, and 10 bases separated the two germline ends. Here the CDR3 DNA reads TGTGCCAGCAAAAGCAATCGAGCTTTCTTT. Protein: CASKSNRAFF.